Below, 20 T cell receptor beta chains from the same sample are listed, as sequenced in a study of CD4 T cell repertoires in COVID-19. Some clones are missing from TCRdb's copy, which holds only in-frame ones; the method was immunoSEQ multiplex PCR. This sample carries fewer than 25,000 clones, roughly 84% of them seen once, and the ten largest clones take roughly 0.6%. These memory T cells were uncultured and sequenced directly after ex vivo isolation. This specimen consisted of central memory CD4+ T cells from blood, obtained before the COVID-19 pandemic. The source of these receptors is a human donor who had COVID-19.

The chain couples TRBV10-3 to TRBJ2-2; 8 bases line up with TRBD1. The CDR3 is 16 residues long. With V trimmed by 6 bases and J by 0 bases, 6 bases remained unmatched. The germline V gene has CDR1 ENHRY and CDR2 SYGVKD. In nucleotides, the CDR3 is TGTGCCATCAGCTCCCAGGGGGCCTCGAACACCGGGGAGCTGTTTTTT. Its translation is CAISSQGASNTGELFF.

This chain uses TRBV5-1 with TRBJ2-3; 10 nucleotides agree with TRBD2. Trimming cost V 0 bases and J 7 bases; bases outside gene matches: 8. Germline loops: CDR1 SGHRS, CDR2 YFSETQ. The CDR3 has 16 residues. The CDR3 coding sequence is TGCGCCAGCAGCTTGGAGGTAGCGGGGGGTACGTATACGCAGTATTTT. As protein: CASSLEVAGGTYTQYF.

The rearrangement uses TRBV7-2 and TRBJ2-2; 8 bases match TRBD2. The V and J ends lost 6 bases and 5 bases, in that order; junction bases with no gene match: 5. The germline V gene encodes CDR1 SGHTA and CDR2 FQGNSA. This CDR3 has 14 amino acids. This chain's CDR3 is CASRVAGWTGELFF. CDR3 in DNA: TGTGCCAGCAGAGTAGCGGGATGGACCGGGGAGCTGTTTTTT.

CDR3 protein: CASSYRDREETQYF. In nucleotides, the CDR3 is TGCGCCAGCAGCTACCGGGACAGGGAGGAGACCCAGTACTTC. The chain links TRBV5-1 to TRBJ2-5, with 9 positions matching TRBD1. This CDR3 spans 14 amino acids. The ends lost 3 bases at V and 5 bases at J; junction bases unmatched: 5. Germline assignment: CDR1 SGHRS and CDR2 YFSETQ.

The V gene is TRBV19, the J gene TRBJ2-6, with D maybe TRBD1 (5 bases). The V gene's germline CDR1 is LNHDA and CDR2 SQIVND (reference sequence). The V and J ends lost 5 bases and 1 base respectively, with 9 bases between them. CDR3 length: 15 residues. CDR3 loop: CASSYSGSGANVLTF. CDR3 nucleotide sequence: TGTGCCAGTAGTTACTCAGGGTCTGGGGCCAACGTCCTGACTTTC. Full variable domain (remainder filled in from reference TRBV19 and TRBJ2-6): DGGITQSPKYLFRKEGQNVTLSCEQNLNHDAMYWYRQDPGQGLRLIYYSQIVNDFQKGDIAEGYSVSREKKESFPLTVTSAQKNPTAFYLCASSYSGSGANVLTFGAGSRLTVL.

CDR3 sequence: CASSFRAGANEQFF. In DNA, the CDR3 is TGTGCCAGCAGCTTCCGAGCGGGGGCCAATGAGCAGTTCTTC. The J gene is TRBJ2-1, the V gene TRBV5-6, with TRBD2 matching over 8 bases. CDR1 and CDR2 from the germline V gene are SGHDT and YYEEEE. CDR3 length: 14 amino acids. The J segment lost 6 bases and the V segment lost 2 bases, leaving 4 bases of the junction unmatched.

In nucleotides, the CDR3 is TGTGCCAGCAGCTTCCGCTACGAGCAGTACTTC. It codes for CASSFRYEQYF. The V call is TRBV5-6, the J call TRBJ2-7; D gene uncertain. V was shortened by 2 bases and J by 3 bases, with 3 bases between the two germline ends. In germline, CDR1 is SGHDT, CDR2 YYEEEE. CDR3 length: 11 amino acids.

The V gene is TRBV19, the J gene TRBJ1-1; 9 bases align to TRBD1. CDR1 and CDR2 from the germline V gene are LNHDA and SQIVND (reference sequence). Trimming cost V 8 bases and J 10 bases; bases outside gene matches: 14. The CDR3 contains 14 residues. For the CDR3, the DNA is TGTGCCAGTCATACAGGGGGCGGTGAGCGGGGAGCTTTCTTT. Translating gives CASHTGGGERGAFF. The entire variable domain, with the rest obtained from reference TRBV19 and TRBJ1-1, is as follows: DGGITQSPKYLFRKEGQNVTLSCEQNLNHDAMYWYRQDPGQGLRLIYYSQIVNDFQKGDIAEGYSVSREKKESFPLTVTSAQKNPTAFYLCASHTGGGERGAFFGQGTRLTVV.

This rearrangement joins TRBV5-1 to TRBJ2-7; D unclear. The CDR3 totals 14 residues. Germline-derived CDR1 and CDR2 are SGHRS and YFSETQ. Trimming removed 0 bases from V and 0 bases from J, with 7 bases in between. The CDR3 bases are TGCGCCAGCAGCTTGGCTACCGACTCCTACGAGCAGTACTTC. Protein: CASSLATDSYEQYF. Using reference TRBV5-1 and TRBJ2-7 for the parts outside the CDR3, the full variable domain is KAGVTQTPRYLIKTRGQQVTLSCSPISGHRSVSWYQQTPGQGLQFLFEYFSETQRNKGNFPGRFSGRQFSNSRSEMNVSTLELGDSALYLCASSLATDSYEQYFGPGTRLTVT.

The V and J genes are TRBV12-2 and TRBJ1-5; whether TRBD1, the table's D call, matches the DNA was not checked. TRBV12-2 corresponds to a pseudogene. The CDR3 contains 15 residues. The CDR3 protein is CASRLDRGEDQPQHF. The CDR3, as DNA: TGTGCAAGTCGCTTAGACAGGGGGGAGGATCAGCCCCAGCATTTT.

The chain links TRBV7-2 to TRBJ2-3, with 8 bases identical to TRBD2. Germline CDR1 SGHTA, CDR2 FQGNSA. V dropped 5 bases and J dropped 4; count of bases not matched to a gene: 11. The CDR3 extends over 16 amino acids. The CDR3 is CASSPGGAGAADTQYF. The CDR3 nucleotides read TGTGCCAGCAGCCCTGGTGGAGCGGGAGCGGCAGATACGCAGTATTTT.

V is TRBV10-3 and J is TRBJ2-7, with D tentatively TRBD1 (6 bases). Per germline, CDR1 ENHRY and CDR2 SYGVKD. The CDR3 length is 13 residues. Deletions cut 6 bases from V and 2 bases from J, with 11 bases between. As DNA, the CDR3 is TGTGCCATCAGCGCAGGGGAGCCCTACGAGCAGTACTTC. Translated, it gives CAISAGEPYEQYF.

The rearrangement joins TRBV6-1 to TRBJ2-7; a possible D gene is TRBD2 (6 bases). Germline V CDR1 and CDR2: MNHNS, SASEGT. Trimming left V 5 bases short and J 4 bases short, with 12 bases between. CDR3 length equals 13 residues. CDR3 sequence: CASSLGGRYEQYF. The CDR3 DNA follows: TGTGCCAGCAGTCTGGGAGGCCGTTACGAGCAGTACTTC.

This chain joins TRBV5-6 and TRBJ2-7; the match to TRBD2 covers 10 bases. The germline V gene has CDR1 SGHDT and CDR2 YYEEEE. The CDR3 has 15 amino acids. The junction had 8 bases not matched to a gene; V was cut back by 2 bases and J by 6 bases. The chain's CDR3 is CASSFSSGRYREQYF. Written as DNA, the CDR3 is TGTGCCAGCAGCTTCAGTAGCGGGAGGTATCGCGAGCAGTACTTC.

V and J are TRBV10-2 and TRBJ2-3; 10 bases align to TRBD2. Losses at the gene ends were 9 bases for V and 3 bases for J; bases not matched to a gene: 9. CDR3 length equals 15 residues. The germline V gene has CDR1 WSHSY and CDR2 SAAADI. The CDR3 DNA reads as TGCGCCAGTTCAGAGCGGGGGGGTAGGACAGATACGCAGTATTTT. The encoded protein is CASSERGGRTDTQYF.

CDR3 residues: CASTASGGPTETQYF. CDR3 bases: TGTGCCAGTACCGCTAGCGGGGGGCCCACGGAGACCCAGTACTTC. The chain combines TRBV19 with TRBJ2-5; 11 bases agree with TRBD2. This CDR3 comprises 15 residues. Germline CDR1 is LNHDA and CDR2 is SQIVND (reference sequence). The V gene end was trimmed by 7 bases and the J gene end by 5 bases; junction bases not matched to a gene: 9.

The chain employs TRBV9 and TRBJ1-1, with D unresolved. The V and J ends lost 0 bases and 0 bases respectively, with 6 bases between them. The CDR3 extends over 14 amino acids. The V gene's germline CDR1 is SGDLS and CDR2 YYNGEE. The CDR3 protein is CASSVGPMNTEAFF. The DNA for the CDR3 is TGTGCCAGCAGCGTAGGGCCGATGAACACTGAAGCTTTCTTT.

The chain combines TRBV12-5 with TRBJ2-3; D might be TRBD1 (5 bases). Germline lookup yields CDR1 LGHNT and CDR2 FRNRAP. The V gene lost 1 base and the J gene lost 9 bases, with 17 bases spanning the gap. The CDR3 covers 15 residues. The CDR3 loop reads CASGLAPPEQGTQYF. The CDR3 bases are TGTGCTAGTGGTTTGGCACCCCCGGAGCAGGGAACGCAGTATTTT.

The V and J genes are TRBV6-5 and TRBJ1-2; TRBD1 matches at 9 bases. Trimming cost V 0 bases and J 2 bases; bases outside gene matches: 1. CDR3 length: 15 residues. CDR1 and CDR2 from the germline V gene are MNHEY and SVGAGI. The CDR3 DNA reads as TGTGCCAGCAGTTACTCGGGGACAGGGAACTATGGCTACACCTTC. It codes for CASSYSGTGNYGYTF.

The chain has TRBV5-1 and TRBJ2-1, with a possible D match to TRBD2 (5 bases). Germline lookup yields CDR1 SGHRS and CDR2 YFSETQ. V lost 4 bases to trimming and J lost 9 bases, with 14 bases between them. CDR3 length: 13 amino acids. The chain's CDR3 is CASSLSLAGEQFF. The CDR3 nucleotides read TGCGCCAGCAGCCTTTCTCTAGCAGGTGAGCAGTTCTTC.